Only one count was recorded for the clone carrying this T cell receptor (beta chain). Its specificity is not known. Likely unrecorded immune exposures existed in these nominally healthy donors. The data are from a study of cytomegalovirus exposure and HLA in healthy donors. The V and J ends lost 2 bases and 5 bases, in that order; junction bases with no gene match: 4. The CDR3 is made up of 16 amino acids. Per the germline V gene, CDR1 is MGHDK and CDR2 is SYGVNS. Study findings and constraints: It was in a later analysis that TCR association rates were seen to vary by HLA locus, highest for DRB1 and lowest for HLA-C.

PCR amplification relied on 60 Vbeta primers (plus 13 Jbeta primers). The assay was immunoSEQ multiplex PCR, and TCRdb's table has in-frame clones only and misses some. The table lists about 140,000 clones, approximately 80% of them singletons, with around a tenth in the top ten. The sequence was obtained from a woman in her fifties or sixties in good health and CMV-seropositive. This chain uses TRBV25-1 with TRBJ2-2, with 11 bases that match TRBD2. Sequencing was performed on PBMCs. The DNA for the CDR3 is TGTGCCAGCAGTGAAGTAGCGGGAGGGACGACCGGGGAGCTGTTTTTT. Translating it yields CASSEVAGGTTGELFF.